These 23 T cell receptor beta chains came from one sample sequenced in a study of CD4 T cells in relation to SARS-CoV-2 and coronaviruses (dated by TCRdb to about 2021). CD4+ T cells from unexposed donors were collected before the COVID-19 pandemic (2011-2018). The EasySep CD4+ T cell isolation kit was used to isolate CD4+ T cells once the cultures had run for ten to eleven days. The library was generated by the immunoSEQ multiplex PCR assay. TCRdb stores this immuneACCESS table with in-frame sequences only. Part of the clones is absent; in the studies checked, under half of the shortfall reflects unresolved V genes, and no reason is known for the rest. The sample profile shows about 18,000 clones; 65% to 75% of them were found once. About 32% of the sample is in the top ten clones. Their specific antigens are unknown. Sequenced input: CD4+ T cells from PBMCs, cultured in vitro. The source of these receptors is a human donor in good health.

The V gene is TRBV10-3, the J gene TRBJ2-1; 11 positions match TRBD2. Per germline, CDR1 ENHRY and CDR2 SYGVKD. The CDR3 runs to 14 residues. V lost 8 bases, J lost 7 bases, and 7 bases stayed unmatched. The CDR3 loop reads CAIGLAGVFNEQFF. The CDR3 nucleotides are TGTGCCATCGGACTAGCGGGCGTTTTTAATGAGCAGTTCTTC.

V is TRBV19 and J is TRBJ1-1; 7 nucleotides align to TRBD1. CDR3 length: 14 amino acids. J lost 2 bases, V lost 3 bases, and 3 bases had no gene match. In germline, CDR1 is LNHDA, CDR2 SQIVND (reference sequence). In DNA form, the CDR3 reads TGTGCCAGTAGTATCAGGGGGAGTAACACTGAAGCTTTCTTT. This sequence encodes CASSIRGSNTEAFF. The variable domain in full, with the rest retrieved from reference TRBV19 and TRBJ1-1, is DGGITQSPKYLFRKEGQNVTLSCEQNLNHDAMYWYRQDPGQGLRLIYYSQIVNDFQKGDIAEGYSVSREKKESFPLTVTSAQKNPTAFYLCASSIRGSNTEAFFGQGTRLTVV.

The V call is TRBV28, the J call TRBJ1-2; D perhaps matches TRBD1 (6 bases). Trimming took 2 bases from V and 7 from J, leaving 11 bases between them. In germline, CDR1 is MDHEN, CDR2 SYDVKM. CDR3 length: 13 residues. The CDR3 spells CASSLSTGIGYTF. The CDR3 DNA reads TGTGCCAGCAGTTTAAGTACAGGGATTGGCTACACCTTC.

The V gene is TRBV20-1, the J gene TRBJ2-1; 9 bases map to TRBD2. Trimming cost V 3 bases and J 3 bases; bases outside gene matches: 9. The CDR3 is made up of 16 amino acids. Germline V gene sequence: CDR1 DFQATT, CDR2 SNEGSKA (reference sequence). Here the CDR3 reads CSASPDSGGFYNEQFF. Written as DNA, the CDR3 is TGCAGTGCTAGTCCGGATAGCGGGGGTTTCTACAATGAGCAGTTCTTC.

The chain joins TRBV7-3 to TRBJ2-3; 7 bases are shared with TRBD2. V dropped 5 bases and J dropped 2; count of bases not matched to a gene: 4. Germline V lookup: CDR1 SGHTA, CDR2 FQGTGA. CDR3 length: 14 residues. CDR3 sequence: CASSPGTTTDTQYF. The DNA of the CDR3 is TGTGCCAGCAGCCCAGGGACTACCACAGATACGCAGTATTTT.

CDR3 region: CASSLEPSSNQPQHF. The CDR3 region has the DNA TGCGCCAGCAGCTTGGAACCGTCTAGCAATCAGCCCCAGCATTTT. This chain connects TRBV5-1 to TRBJ1-5; D is undetermined. The germline V and J ends were trimmed by 0 bases and 0 bases, with 7 bases remaining between them. CDR3 length equals 15 residues. Germline values: CDR1 SGHRS, CDR2 YFSETQ.

The genes are TRBV30 and TRBJ1-1; D gene uncertain. Trimming pared 1 base from V and 2 bases from J, leaving 8 bases between. CDR3 length equals 13 residues. Germline loops: CDR1 GTSNPN, CDR2 SVGIG (reference sequence). CDR3 nucleotide sequence: TGTGCCTGGAGTGAAGGTATTAACACTGAAGCTTTCTTT. Translated, it gives CAWSEGINTEAFF. The entire variable domain, with the rest obtained from reference TRBV30 and TRBJ1-1, is as follows: SQTIHQWPATLVQPVGSPLSLECTVEGTSNPNLYWYRQAAGRGLQLLFYSVGIGQISSEVPQNLSASRPQDRQFILSSKKLLLSDSGFYLCAWSEGINTEAFFGQGTRLTVV.

The chain links TRBV5-1 to TRBJ1-5; D uncertain. CDR1 and CDR2 from the germline V gene are SGHRS and YFSETQ. This CDR3 is built from 14 residues. V lost 0 bases and J lost 4, with 8 bases in between. CDR3 DNA: TGCGCCAGCAGCTTGGATACGGGGAATCAGCCCCAGCATTTT. The encoded protein is CASSLDTGNQPQHF.

This CDR3 reads CASSEQGAGNTIYF. CDR3 sequence (DNA): TGTGCCAGCAGTGAACAGGGGGCTGGAAACACCATATATTTT. V and J are TRBV2 and TRBJ1-3; 7 bases are a match to TRBD1. Germline loops: CDR1 SNHLY, CDR2 FYNNEI. The V gene end was trimmed by 2 bases and the J gene end by 2 bases; junction bases not matched to a gene: 0. There are 14 residues in the CDR3.

The chain joins TRBV5-1 to TRBJ1-5, with 9 bases matching TRBD1. This CDR3 has 16 amino acids. V was pared by 4 bases and J by 4 bases, with 9 bases of the junction left unmatched. Germline CDR1 reads SGHRS; CDR2 reads YFSETQ. The CDR3 sequence is CASSEGPGQGNQPQHF. Here the CDR3 DNA reads TGCGCCAGCAGCGAAGGACCGGGACAGGGAAATCAGCCCCAGCATTTT. Drawing the rest from reference TRBV5-1 and TRBJ1-5, the complete variable domain is KAGVTQTPRYLIKTRGQQVTLSCSPISGHRSVSWYQQTPGQGLQFLFEYFSETQRNKGNFPGRFSGRQFSNSRSEMNVSTLELGDSALYLCASSEGPGQGNQPQHFGDGTRLSIL.

This sequence joins TRBV9 and TRBJ2-2; unclear D gene. This CDR3 comprises 15 residues. Germline CDR1 and CDR2: SGDLS and YYNGEE. The germline V and J ends were trimmed by 4 bases and 7 bases, with 17 bases remaining between them. CDR3 sequence: CASSPLGSLIGELFF. The DNA for the CDR3 is TGTGCCAGCAGCCCATTGGGATCTCTGATCGGGGAGCTGTTTTTT.

V and J are TRBV4-2 and TRBJ1-1; 7 nucleotides match TRBD1. V lost 1 base to trimming and J lost 6 bases; unmatched junction nucleotides: 11. The CDR3 is 16 amino acids. Per germline, CDR1 LGHNA and CDR2 YNFKEQ. The CDR3 DNA is TGTGCCAGCAGCCAAGGTGAAGGGCAGGGGGAATCTGAAGCTTTCTTT. Translated: CASSQGEGQGESEAFF.

The chain is built from TRBV10-3 and TRBJ2-1; TRBD2 aligns across 11 bases. Trimming took 9 bases from V and 1 from J; bases not matched to a gene: 5. CDR1 and CDR2 from the germline V gene are ENHRY and SYGVKD. The CDR3 contains 15 residues. Here the CDR3 reads CAIESSGRSYNEQFF. CDR3 nucleotide sequence: TGTGCCATTGAATCTAGCGGGAGGTCCTACAATGAGCAGTTCTTC.

The chain uses TRBV6-5 and TRBJ2-1, with D possibly being TRBD1 (6 bases). Germline values: CDR1 MNHEY, CDR2 SVGAGI. Trimming removed 0 bases at V and 5 bases at J, with 11 bases between. CDR3 length equals 15 residues. The CDR3 DNA follows: TGTGCCAGCAGTTACTCATGGGGGCGGGACAATGAGCAGTTCTTC. Protein sequence: CASSYSWGRDNEQFF.

This chain uses TRBV3-1 (or the pseudogene TRBV3-2) with TRBJ1-1; D might be TRBD1 (5 bases). Germline V lookup: CDR1 LGHDT, CDR2 YNNKEL (reference sequence). The CDR3 spans 20 residues. Between the trimmed V and J ends, which lost 1 base and 2 bases, there was a span of 26 bases. The CDR3 sequence: CASSQVSPTATTLINTEAFF. CDR3 bases: TGTGCCAGCAGCCAAGTAAGTCCGACAGCCACAACCCTAATTAACACTGAAGCTTTCTTT.

This clone was seen once. The chain recombines TRBV4-2 with TRBJ2-1; 9 bases line up with TRBD2. The CDR3 runs to 17 residues. The J segment lost 0 bases and the V segment lost 0 bases, leaving 3 bases of the junction unmatched. CDR1 is LGHNA, CDR2 YNFKEQ, per germline. The CDR3 region has the DNA TGTGCCAGCAGCCAAGATAGCGGGAGTCTCTCCTACAATGAGCAGTTCTTC. Amino acids: CASSQDSGSLSYNEQFF.

This chain connects TRBV2 to TRBJ2-2; no clear D. V shed 8 bases and J shed 2 bases, with 12 bases lying between them. The V gene's germline CDR1 is SNHLY and CDR2 FYNNEI. The CDR3 contains 14 residues. CDR3 in DNA: TGTGCCAGCCTAAGGGCTGCCAACACCGGGGAGCTGTTTTTT. It translates to CASLRAANTGELFF.

This clone was found a few times. The rearrangement joins TRBV2 to TRBJ2-5, with D unresolved. Trimming took off 7 bases at V and 2 bases at J, with 5 bases between the two ends. Per germline, CDR1 SNHLY and CDR2 FYNNEI. The CDR3 totals 11 residues. The CDR3 is CASTGQETQYF. For the CDR3, the DNA is TGTGCCAGCACCGGACAAGAGACCCAGTACTTC.

This clone was recorded a few times. The chain couples TRBV18 to TRBJ1-5; D possibly corresponds to TRBD1 (5 bases). Per the germline V gene, CDR1 is KGHSH and CDR2 is LQKENI. This CDR3 contains 15 residues. V was pared by 1 base and J by 4 bases, with 11 bases between. The CDR3 here is CASSPRGDGNQPQHF. In DNA form, the CDR3 reads TGTGCCAGCTCACCACGAGGGGATGGAAATCAGCCCCAGCATTTT.

This chain connects TRBV29-1 to TRBJ1-2, with D possibly matching TRBD1 (5 bases). This CDR3 contains 14 residues. The V and J ends lost 0 bases and 4 bases respectively, with 12 bases between them. The germline gives CDR1 SQVTM, CDR2 ANQGSEA. The DNA for the CDR3 is TGCAGCGTTGAAGAGGGGGAGGGCGGCTATGGCTACACCTTC. Protein: CSVEEGEGGYGYTF.

The V and J genes are TRBV30 and TRBJ1-6, with D possibly TRBD1 on 6 matching bases. The length of the CDR3 is 16 residues. Germline CDR1 GTSNPN, CDR2 SVGIG (reference sequence). V was cut by 2 bases and J by 6 bases, with 17 bases left in between. CDR3 coding DNA: TGTGCCTGGAGTAGACAGGATTCCTCTTTTAATTCACCCCTCCACTTT. It yields the protein CAWSRQDSSFNSPLHF. The full variable domain, in which reference TRBV30 and TRBJ1-6 provide the parts outside the CDR3, is SQTIHQWPATLVQPVGSPLSLECTVEGTSNPNLYWYRQAAGRGLQLLFYSVGIGQISSEVPQNLSASRPQDRQFILSSKKLLLSDSGFYLCAWSRQDSSFNSPLHFGNGTRLTVT.

This chain uses TRBV5-4 with TRBJ1-2; 9 bases line up with TRBD1. The trim removed 4 bases at V and 2 bases at J, leaving 3 bases unmatched. Looked up from germline, CDR1 is SGHNT and CDR2 is YYREEE (reference sequence). This CDR3 comprises 14 residues. CDR3 in amino acids: CASSPDRGNYGYTF. DNA for the CDR3: TGTGCCAGCAGCCCGGACAGGGGAAACTATGGCTACACCTTC.

The CDR3 protein is CASSPQTLSIHNEQFF. CDR3 DNA sequence: TGTGCCAGCAGCCCCCAGACCCTCAGCATACACAATGAGCAGTTCTTC. The rearrangement links TRBV7-3 to TRBJ2-1; no clear D gene. The CDR3 totals 16 residues. Germline CDR1 SGHTA, CDR2 FQGTGA. V was pared by 5 bases and J by 5 bases, with 19 bases between.